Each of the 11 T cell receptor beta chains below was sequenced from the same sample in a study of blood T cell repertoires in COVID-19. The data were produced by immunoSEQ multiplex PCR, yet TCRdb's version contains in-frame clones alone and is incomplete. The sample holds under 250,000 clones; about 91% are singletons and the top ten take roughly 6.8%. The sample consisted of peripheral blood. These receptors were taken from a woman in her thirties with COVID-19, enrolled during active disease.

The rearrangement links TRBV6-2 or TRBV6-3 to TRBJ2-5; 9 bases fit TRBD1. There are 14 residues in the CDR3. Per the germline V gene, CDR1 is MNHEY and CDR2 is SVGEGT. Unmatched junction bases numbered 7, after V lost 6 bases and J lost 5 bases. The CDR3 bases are TGTGCCAGCAGCCTAACAGGGGGCGCGGAGACCCAGTACTTC. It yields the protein CASSLTGGAETQYF.

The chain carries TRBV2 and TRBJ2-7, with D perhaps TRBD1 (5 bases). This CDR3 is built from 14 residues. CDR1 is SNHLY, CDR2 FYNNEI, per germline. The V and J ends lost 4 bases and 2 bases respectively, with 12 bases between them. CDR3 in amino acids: CASSVRGSTYEQYF. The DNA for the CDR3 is TGTGCCAGCAGTGTTAGGGGCTCTACCTACGAGCAGTACTTC.

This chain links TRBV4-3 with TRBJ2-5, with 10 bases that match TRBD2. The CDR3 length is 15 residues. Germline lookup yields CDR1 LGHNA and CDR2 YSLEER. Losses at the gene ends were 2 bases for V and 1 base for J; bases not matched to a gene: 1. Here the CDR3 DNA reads TGCGCCAGCAGCCAAAAGCGGGGGGGCCAAGAGACCCAGTACTTC. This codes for CASSQKRGGQETQYF.

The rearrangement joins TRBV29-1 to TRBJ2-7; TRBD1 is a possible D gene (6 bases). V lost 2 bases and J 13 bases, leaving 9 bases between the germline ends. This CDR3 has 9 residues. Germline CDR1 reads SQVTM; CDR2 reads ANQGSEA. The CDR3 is CSVEPGHYF. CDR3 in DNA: TGCAGCGTTGAACCGGGACACTACTTC.

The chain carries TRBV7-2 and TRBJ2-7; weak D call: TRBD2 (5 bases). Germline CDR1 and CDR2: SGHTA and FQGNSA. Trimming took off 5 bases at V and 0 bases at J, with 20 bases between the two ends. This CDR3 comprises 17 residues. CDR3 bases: TGTGCCAGCAGCCCCGGCGGGCGGTCAGGCGCCTCCTACGAGCAGTACTTC. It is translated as CASSPGGRSGASYEQYF.

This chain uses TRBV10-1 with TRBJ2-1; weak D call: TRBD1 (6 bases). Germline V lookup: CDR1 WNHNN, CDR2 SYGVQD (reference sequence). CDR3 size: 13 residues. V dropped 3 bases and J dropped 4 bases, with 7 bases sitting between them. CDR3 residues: CASSDRGYNEQFF. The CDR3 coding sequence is TGCGCCAGCAGTGACAGGGGATACAATGAGCAGTTCTTC.

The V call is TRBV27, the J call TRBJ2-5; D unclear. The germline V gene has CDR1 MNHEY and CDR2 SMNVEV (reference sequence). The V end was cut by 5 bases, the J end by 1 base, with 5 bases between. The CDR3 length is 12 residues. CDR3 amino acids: CASSPLQETQYF. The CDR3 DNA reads TGTGCCAGCAGTCCACTCCAAGAGACCCAGTACTTC.

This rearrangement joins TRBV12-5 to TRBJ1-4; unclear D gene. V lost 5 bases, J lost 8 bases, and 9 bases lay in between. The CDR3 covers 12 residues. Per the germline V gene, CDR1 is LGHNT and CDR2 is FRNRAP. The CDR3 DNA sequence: TGTGCTAGTGGTGGGCCAGGCGAAAAACTGTTTTTT. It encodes CASGGPGEKLFF.

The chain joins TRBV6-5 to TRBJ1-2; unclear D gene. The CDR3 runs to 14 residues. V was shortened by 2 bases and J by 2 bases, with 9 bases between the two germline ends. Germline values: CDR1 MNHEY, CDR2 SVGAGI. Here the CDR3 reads CASSYGGQNYGYTF. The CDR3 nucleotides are TGTGCCAGCAGTTACGGTGGCCAGAACTATGGCTACACCTTC.

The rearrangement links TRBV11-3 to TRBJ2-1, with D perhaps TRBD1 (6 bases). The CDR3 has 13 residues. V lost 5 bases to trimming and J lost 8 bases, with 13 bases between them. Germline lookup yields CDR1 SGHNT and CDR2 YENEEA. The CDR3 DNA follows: TGTGCCAGCAGCGTACAGGGTGTTGATGAGCAGTTCTTC. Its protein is CASSVQGVDEQFF.

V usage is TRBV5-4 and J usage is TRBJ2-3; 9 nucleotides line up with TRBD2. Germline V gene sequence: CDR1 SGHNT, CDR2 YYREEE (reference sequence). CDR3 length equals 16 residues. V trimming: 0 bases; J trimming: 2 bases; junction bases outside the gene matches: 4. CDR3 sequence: CASSLGGRASTDTQYF. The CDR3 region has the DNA TGTGCCAGCAGCTTGGGCGGGAGGGCCTCCACAGATACGCAGTATTTT. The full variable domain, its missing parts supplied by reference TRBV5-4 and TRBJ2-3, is ETGVTQSPTHLIKTRGQQVTLRCSSQSGHNTVSWYQQALGQGPQFIFQYYREEENGRGNFPPRFSGLQFPNYSSELNVNALELDDSALYLCASSLGGRASTDTQYFGPGTRLTVL.